Each of the 30 T cell receptor beta chains below was sequenced from the same sample in a study of human versus mouse CDR3 diversity and MHC coevolution. TCRdb keeps only in-frame clones here, not all; method: immunoSEQ multiplex PCR. Among about 73,000 clones, 85% to 95% were seen once, and the ten largest hold roughly 0.16%. The sample comprised naive CD4+ T cells from blood. Stated subset: CD45RO-negative CD62L-positive naive CD4 T cells. The receptors originated from a person aged 30-69 years in good health.

V is TRBV27 and J is TRBJ2-1; TRBD2 agrees at 12 bases. Unmatched junction bases numbered 16, after V lost 3 bases and J lost 10 bases. The germline CDR1 and CDR2 sequences are MNHEY and SMNVEV (reference sequence). This CDR3 region has 18 residues. CDR3 residues: CASSLRYWGLAGGQEQFF. For the CDR3, the DNA is TGTGCCAGCAGTTTGCGGTACTGGGGTCTAGCGGGAGGGCAGGAGCAGTTCTTC.

A single count supports this clone. The chain uses TRBV15 and TRBJ2-2; no definite D call. Trimming removed 0 bases at V and 6 bases at J, with 8 bases between. Germline V gene lookup returns CDR1 LNHNV and CDR2 YYDKDF (reference sequence). CDR3 length equals 14 residues. CDR3 sequence reads: CATSRDSSAGELFF. The CDR3, as DNA: TGTGCCACCAGCAGAGATTCGAGCGCCGGGGAGCTGTTTTTT.

This chain joins TRBV6-1 and TRBJ1-2; D is ambiguous. The CDR3 consists of 12 residues. CDR1 and CDR2 from the germline V gene are MNHNS and SASEGT. V was shortened by 2 bases and J by 8 bases, with 9 bases between the two germline ends. CDR3 bases: TGTGCCAGCAGTGAACGAGGCGGAGGCTACACCTTC. As protein: CASSERGGGYTF.

J is TRBJ2-5 and V is TRBV6-1; possibly TRBD1 for D (5 bases). This CDR3 is built from 15 residues. Germline lookup yields CDR1 MNHNS and CDR2 SASEGT. V was clipped by 2 bases and J by 4 bases, with 14 bases between them. In DNA, the CDR3 is TGTGCCAGCAGTGAATCCAGGGTGCGTCGAGAGACCCAGTACTTC. Translating it yields CASSESRVRRETQYF.

This chain joins TRBV29-1 and TRBJ2-2; TRBD1 matches 8 bases. J lost 6 bases, V lost 3 bases, and 3 bases had no gene match. Germline CDR1 reads SQVTM; CDR2 reads ANQGSEA. This CDR3 region has 13 residues. The CDR3 region is CSVDGQGSGELFF. In DNA, the CDR3 is TGCAGCGTTGACGGACAGGGATCCGGGGAGCTGTTTTTT.

The chain combines TRBV10-3 with TRBJ2-7; D call uncertain. From germline, CDR1 is ENHRY and CDR2 SYGVKD. This CDR3 comprises 15 residues. V was cut by 4 bases and J by 1 base, with 14 bases left in between. CDR3 residues: CAISATITGSYEQYF. DNA for the CDR3: TGTGCCATCAGTGCCACGATAACTGGTTCCTACGAGCAGTACTTC.

J is TRBJ2-1 and V is TRBV13; D might be TRBD2 (5 bases). The V and J ends lost 5 bases and 0 bases respectively, with 17 bases between them. Germline V lookup: CDR1 PRHDT, CDR2 FYEKMQ (reference sequence). The CDR3 is 17 amino acids. CDR3 DNA: TGTGCCAGCAGCCAAGGAGTCGCGGGTGGCTCCTACAATGAGCAGTTCTTC. It codes for CASSQGVAGGSYNEQFF.

The chain uses TRBV5-4 and TRBJ2-3, with D tentatively TRBD2 (5 bases). Germline CDR1 and CDR2: SGHNT and YYREEE (reference sequence). This CDR3 comprises 17 residues. With 1 base removed from V and 6 bases from J, the gap between germline ends came to 21 bases. CDR3 sequence reads: CASSLPQGRGKKDTQYF. Here the CDR3 DNA reads TGTGCCAGCAGCTTGCCCCAAGGGAGAGGGAAGAAGGATACGCAGTATTTT. The whole variable domain, remainder taken from reference TRBV5-4 and TRBJ2-3, is ETGVTQSPTHLIKTRGQQVTLRCSSQSGHNTVSWYQQALGQGPQFIFQYYREEENGRGNFPPRFSGLQFPNYSSELNVNALELDDSALYLCASSLPQGRGKKDTQYFGPGTRLTVL.

The gene calls are TRBV7-9 and TRBJ2-7; TRBD1 agrees at 8 bases. This CDR3 is 16 amino acids long. Germline assignment: CDR1 SEHNR and CDR2 FQNEAQ (reference sequence). With V trimmed by 0 bases and J by 5 bases, 9 bases remained unmatched. The CDR3 nucleotides are TGTGCCAGCAGCTTAGCGAGGCAGGGGGCTGTTGACGAGCAGTACTTC. Its protein product is CASSLARQGAVDEQYF. The variable domain in full, with the rest retrieved from reference TRBV7-9 and TRBJ2-7, is DTGVSQNPRHKITKRGQNVTFRCDPISEHNRLYWYRQTLGQGPEFLTYFQNEAQLEKSRLLSDRFSAERPKGSFSTLEIQRTEQGDSAMYLCASSLARQGAVDEQYFGPGTRLTVT.

This clone was seen more than once but under ten times. This chain uses TRBV2 with TRBJ1-3; unclear D gene. Germline CDR1 SNHLY, CDR2 FYNNEI. The CDR3 is 16 amino acids. The V and J ends lost 5 bases and 0 bases respectively, with 14 bases between them. For the CDR3, the DNA is TGTGCCAGCAGTTTGGAGAGGCATAGCTCTGGAAACACCATATATTTT. Amino acid sequence: CASSLERHSSGNTIYF. The complete variable domain, with remaining parts taken from reference TRBV2 and TRBJ1-3, reads EPEVTQTPSHQVTQMGQEVILRCVPISNHLYFYWYRQILGQKVEFLVSFYNNEISEKSEIFDDQFSVERPDGSNFTLKIRSTKLEDSAMYFCASSLERHSSGNTIYFGEGSWLTVV.

This sequence joins TRBV4-2 and TRBJ2-2; tentatively, D is TRBD1 (5 bases). The CDR3 contains 18 residues. V was clipped by 1 base and J by 5 bases, with 20 bases between them. In germline, CDR1 is LGHNA, CDR2 YNFKEQ. The CDR3 reads CASSQVPRRMGRTGELFF. The CDR3 DNA reads as TGTGCCAGCAGCCAAGTACCTAGGCGGATGGGGCGTACCGGGGAGCTGTTTTTT.

The chain combines TRBV5-4 with TRBJ2-1; perhaps TRBD2 as D (6 bases). CDR1 is SGHNT, CDR2 YYREEE, per germline (reference sequence). The CDR3 length is 15 residues. Trimming stripped 4 bases from V and 9 bases from J, with 20 bases between. This chain's CDR3 is CASSKGLAIAGEQFF. The CDR3 DNA is TGTGCCAGCAGCAAGGGACTCGCAATCGCCGGTGAGCAGTTCTTC.

The gene calls are TRBV30 and TRBJ2-3; possible D gene TRBD1, 6 bases. The CDR3 spans 16 residues. V lost 2 bases and J lost 5, with 20 bases in between. Germline CDR1 and CDR2: GTSNPN and SVGIG (reference sequence). The CDR3 DNA follows: TGTGCCTGGAGTCCGATCAGGGACATCCCAAAAGATACGCAGTATTTT. Its translation is CAWSPIRDIPKDTQYF. The full variable domain, in which reference TRBV30 and TRBJ2-3 provide the parts outside the CDR3, is SQTIHQWPATLVQPVGSPLSLECTVEGTSNPNLYWYRQAAGRGLQLLFYSVGIGQISSEVPQNLSASRPQDRQFILSSKKLLLSDSGFYLCAWSPIRDIPKDTQYFGPGTRLTVL.

This clone has just one count. The chain has TRBV4-1 and TRBJ2-3; 10 bases map to TRBD1. The germline V gene encodes CDR1 MGHRA and CDR2 YSYEKL. J was trimmed by 3 bases and V by 3 bases; bases with no gene match: 12. The CDR3 has 18 residues. In DNA, the CDR3 is TGCGCCAGCAGCCATGGGACAGGGGCCCGGAGCGCAACAGATACGCAGTATTTT. Translation gives CASSHGTGARSATDTQYF.

The chain has TRBV11-2 and TRBJ1-4, with TRBD1 matching over 8 bases. The ends lost 6 bases at V and 0 bases at J; junction bases unmatched: 12. Germline V gene sequence: CDR1 SGHAT, CDR2 FQNNGV. The CDR3 loop spans 18 amino acids. CDR3 nucleotides: TGTGCCAGCAGTGATTTAGGGACAGGCGACCCAACTAATGAAAAACTGTTTTTT. Amino acids: CASSDLGTGDPTNEKLFF.

V usage is TRBV7-2 and J usage is TRBJ2-7; a weak D match, TRBD1 (6 bases). Trimming shortened V by 2 bases and J by 6 bases, and 23 bases separated the two germline ends. Germline loops: CDR1 SGHTA, CDR2 FQGNSA. The CDR3 sequence is 17 residues long. Written as DNA, the CDR3 is TGTGCCAGCAGCTTATTGTACAGTTTAACAGGGAAGGCCGAGCAGTACTTC. It specifies CASSLLYSLTGKAEQYF.

This chain uses TRBV28 with TRBJ1-5; D is uncertain. Germline V gene sequence: CDR1 MDHEN, CDR2 SYDVKM. V lost 2 bases and J lost 1, with 12 bases in between. CDR3 size: 16 residues. The CDR3 nucleotides read TGTGCCAGCAGTTTAAGTAGTTGGTGGAGCAATCAGCCCCAGCATTTT. This translates into CASSLSSWWSNQPQHF.

The CDR3 loop is CASNPPGGRNNEQFF. CDR3 coding DNA: TGTGCCAGCAATCCCCCGGGGGGGCGTAACAATGAGCAGTTCTTC. V and J are TRBV5-4 and TRBJ2-1, with 8 bases that match TRBD2. Germline V gene lookup returns CDR1 SGHNT and CDR2 YYREEE (reference sequence). The CDR3 has 15 amino acids. The ends lost 6 bases at V and 5 bases at J; junction bases unmatched: 10.

The V and J genes are TRBV5-1 and TRBJ1-1; D is ambiguous. The CDR3 consists of 14 residues. Trimming left V 3 bases short and J 1 base short, with 10 bases between. Germline V lookup: CDR1 SGHRS, CDR2 YFSETQ. The CDR3 loop reads CASSSRGENTEAFF. CDR3 coding DNA: TGCGCCAGCAGCTCGAGAGGTGAGAACACTGAAGCTTTCTTT.

The chain employs TRBV6-1 and TRBJ1-2; no clear D gene. V gave up 0 bases and J gave up 6 bases, with 11 bases separating them. The CDR3 is made up of 14 amino acids. Germline V CDR1 and CDR2: MNHNS, SASEGT. The CDR3 nucleotides read TGTGCCAGCAGTGAAGCCCCAGACGGGGATGGCTACACCTTC. Translated, it gives CASSEAPDGDGYTF.

The chain employs TRBV4-1 and TRBJ1-2; D is undetermined. This CDR3 is 15 amino acids long. Trimming took 6 bases from V and 3 from J, leaving 17 bases between them. The germline V gene has CDR1 MGHRA and CDR2 YSYEKL. The CDR3, as DNA: TGCGCCAGCAGTCCGGGGAGCCAAAGGGACTATGGCTACACCTTC. Translation: CASSPGSQRDYGYTF.

V and J are TRBV6-1 and TRBJ1-3; D is undetermined. The CDR3 covers 16 residues. The V and J ends lost 2 bases and 4 bases respectively, with 15 bases between them. Per the germline V gene, CDR1 is MNHNS and CDR2 is SASEGT. CDR3 loop: CASSETFWSGGNTIYF. The CDR3 DNA is TGTGCCAGCAGTGAAACCTTTTGGTCGGGGGGAAACACCATATATTTT.

This chain joins TRBV6-5 and TRBJ2-7; possible D gene TRBD2, 5 bases. Trimming shortened V by 3 bases and J by 0 bases, and 9 bases separated the two germline ends. The CDR3 runs to 14 residues. Germline lookup yields CDR1 MNHEY and CDR2 SVGAGI. This chain's CDR3 is CASSYIGSSYEQYF. In nucleotides, the CDR3 is TGTGCCAGCAGTTATATTGGGAGCTCCTACGAGCAGTACTTC.

The chain has TRBV19 and TRBJ2-1, with 13 positions matching TRBD2. Germline loops: CDR1 LNHDA, CDR2 SQIVND (reference sequence). Losses at the gene ends were 8 bases for V and 4 bases for J; bases not matched to a gene: 5. The CDR3 consists of 15 residues. Here the CDR3 reads CASGRTSGGYNEQFF. The CDR3 nucleotides read TGTGCCAGTGGAAGGACTAGCGGGGGTTACAATGAGCAGTTCTTC.

The V and J genes are TRBV2 and TRBJ2-4; TRBD1 matches 7 bases. Germline V gene sequence: CDR1 SNHLY, CDR2 FYNNEI. The V segment lost 2 bases and the J segment 8 bases; nucleotides outside the gene matches: 21. The CDR3 has 19 amino acids. The CDR3 loop is CASSELWGTANYHVDIQYF. The CDR3 region has the DNA TGTGCCAGCAGTGAATTGTGGGGGACAGCGAACTACCATGTAGACATTCAGTACTTC.

This clone was found once. The V and J genes are TRBV16 and TRBJ2-2, with a possible D match to TRBD2 (6 bases). V lost 2 bases, J lost 2 bases, and 18 bases lay in between. Germline V gene data show CDR1 as KGHSY and CDR2 as FQNENV. There are 18 residues in the CDR3. DNA of the CDR3: TGTGCCAGCAGCCAACTCCATGGGGGTAGCGGAAACACCGGGGAGCTGTTTTTT. Translation: CASSQLHGGSGNTGELFF.

The chain couples TRBV11-2 to TRBJ1-3, with 7 bases aligning to TRBD1. The ends lost 3 bases at V and 4 bases at J; junction bases unmatched: 9. Germline V gene sequence: CDR1 SGHAT, CDR2 FQNNGV. The CDR3 loop spans 16 amino acids. CDR3: CASSLSGTASGNTIYF. DNA for the CDR3: TGTGCCAGCAGCTTGAGTGGGACAGCTTCGGGAAACACCATATATTTT.

The genes are TRBV6-5 and TRBJ1-4, with 7 bases lining up with TRBD1. This CDR3 comprises 15 residues. V shed 8 bases and J 0 bases; nucleotides not matched to a gene: 6. Germline values: CDR1 MNHEY, CDR2 SVGAGI. As DNA, the CDR3 is TGTGCCAGCGCTGGGACAGCCTCAACTAATGAAAAACTGTTTTTT. Translating it yields CASAGTASTNEKLFF.

The chain combines TRBV7-6 with TRBJ2-7, with D tentatively TRBD2 (6 bases). Germline V CDR1 and CDR2: SGHVS, FNYEAQ. The CDR3 spans 13 residues. V was pared by 0 bases and J by 7 bases, with 10 bases between. The CDR3 bases are TGTGCCAGCAGCTTAGCACTAGCATCTGAGCAGTACTTC. The encoded protein is CASSLALASEQYF.

This chain joins TRBV19 and TRBJ2-7; 12 nucleotides match TRBD2. After removal of 6 bases from V and 5 bases from J, the junction contained 8 bases not matched to a gene. The CDR3 covers 15 residues. Germline V gene sequence: CDR1 LNHDA, CDR2 SQIVND (reference sequence). Here the CDR3 reads CASSLLRTSGDEQYF. The CDR3 nucleotides are TGTGCCAGTAGCCTGCTCCGGACTAGCGGGGACGAGCAGTACTTC.